This TCR beta chain was profiled in a study of radiotherapy plus CTLA-4 blockade in lung cancer. Overall study context: Among all patients, roughly 19% showed objective responses, while more than 25% had disease control. Study results and limitations: Strongest reported response predictors: early blood clone changes and post-radiation interferon-beta.

TCRdb's copy holds only in-frame clones and misses some; the assay was immunoSEQ multiplex PCR. The sample records about 77,000 clones, roughly 80% being singletons. The germline V gene encodes CDR1 MNHEY and CDR2 SMNVEV (reference sequence). The CDR3 totals 14 residues. The V and J ends lost 5 bases and 8 bases, in that order; junction bases with no gene match: 7. In the case of this clone: Its cognate antigen is unknown.

The clonotype was recovered from a human donor with non-small cell lung cancer whose response to radiotherapy plus ipilimumab could not be evaluated. The sequencing used peripheral blood, collected from a patient treated with radiotherapy plus ipilimumab. V gene TRBV27 combines with J gene TRBJ2-1, with 9 bases that match TRBD2. CDR3 region: CASSPGLAGHEQFF. The DNA for the CDR3 is TGTGCCAGCAGTCCGGGACTAGCAGGCCATGAGCAGTTCTTC.